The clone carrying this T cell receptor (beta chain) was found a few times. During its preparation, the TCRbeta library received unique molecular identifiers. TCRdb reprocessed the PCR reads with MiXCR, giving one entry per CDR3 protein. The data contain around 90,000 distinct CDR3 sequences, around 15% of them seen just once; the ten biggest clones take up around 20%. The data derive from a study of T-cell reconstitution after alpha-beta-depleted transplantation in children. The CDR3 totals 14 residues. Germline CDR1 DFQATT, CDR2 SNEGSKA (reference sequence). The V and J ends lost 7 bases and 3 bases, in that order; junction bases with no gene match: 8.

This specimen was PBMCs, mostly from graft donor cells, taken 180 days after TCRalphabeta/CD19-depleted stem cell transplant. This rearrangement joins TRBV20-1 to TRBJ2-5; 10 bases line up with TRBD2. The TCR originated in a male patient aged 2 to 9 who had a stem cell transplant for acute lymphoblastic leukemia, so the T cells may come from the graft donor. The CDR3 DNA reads TGCAGTGTCCCTAGCGGGGGCACAAAAGAGACCCAGTACTTC. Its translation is CSVPSGGTKETQYF.